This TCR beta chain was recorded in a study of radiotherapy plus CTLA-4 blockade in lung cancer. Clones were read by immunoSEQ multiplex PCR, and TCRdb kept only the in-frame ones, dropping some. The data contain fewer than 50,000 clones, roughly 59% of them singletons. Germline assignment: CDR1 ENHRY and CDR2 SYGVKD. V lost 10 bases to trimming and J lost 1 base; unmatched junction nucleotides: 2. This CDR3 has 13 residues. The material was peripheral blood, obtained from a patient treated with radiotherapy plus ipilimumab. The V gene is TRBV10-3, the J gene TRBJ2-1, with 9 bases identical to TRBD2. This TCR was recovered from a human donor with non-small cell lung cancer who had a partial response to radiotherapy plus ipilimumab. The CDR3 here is CATTSGSYNEQFF. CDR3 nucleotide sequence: TGTGCCACGACTAGCGGATCCTACAATGAGCAGTTCTTC.